This T cell receptor beta chain was observed in a study of read filtering for tumor transcriptome and immune sequencing (TCRdb year 2020). Study-level background: Of the patients in the cohort, approximately 17 were male and roughly 13 were female, and their mean age was approximately 70 years, with a range of roughly 40 to 80. By revised international staging, 8 or 9 patients were R-ISS I, some 16 were R-ISS II and about seven were R-ISS III. Whole-transcriptome libraries were prepared with the TruSeq RNA Access Library Prep Kit after DNase treatment. TCR-region mapped reads per sample ranged from about 4.05 to 11 million with IR-seq versus only roughly 75 to 1273 with RNA-seq. The study compared TCR repertoires from targeted immune repertoire sequencing and bulk whole-transcriptome sequencing run on the same bone marrow samples. As a main aim, a read-filtering strategy for immune repertoire data was addressed, with the specific question being whether clonotypes supported by a single read should be removed.

Many counts were recorded for this clonotype. It has no known antigen specificity. No base-level quality is on record; no much larger clone is a single base apart. Each patient had bone marrow sampled at the time of active disease. Isolation of bone marrow mononuclear cells was performed by Ficoll-Hypaque density gradient centrifugation. CD138-negative cells were obtained by negative selection after labeling with CD138 magnetic microbeads on a MACS separator, removing myeloma plasma cells. Flow cytometry on an Attune NxT with CD138 antibodies was used to check the purity of the isolated cells. Total RNA was extracted using TRIzol reagent and was quantified on a NanoDrop spectrophotometer. Paired RNA-seq and IR-seq were performed on each patient's CD138-negative bone marrow sample. Per the germline V gene (reference sequence), LGHDT is the CDR1 and YNNKEL is the CDR2. Reading from cysteine to phenylalanine, the CDR3 counts 16 amino acids. Here the CDR3 DNA is all that survives: 48 bases in frame from base 1. The junction shows trimming of 2 bases on V and 4 bases on J, plus 17 bases between the germline ends.

Here is what the overall study found, with its caveats: In IR-seq, about 82% of clonotypes but approximately 3.6% of total reads were represented by single-read clonotypes, whereas in RNA-seq, 74.6% of clonotypes and more than 40% of reads were represented by single-read clonotypes. Compared with RNA-seq, IR-seq captured clonotypes at much greater depth and more reliably, and a smaller IR-seq throughput was enough to identify most of the shared clonotypes. Rather than purified T cells, the sorted CD138-negative fraction was a mixed bone marrow immune population. Removing single-read clonotypes increased the correlation between IR-seq and RNA-seq shared clonotype proportions.

TCR libraries were constructed from about 400 ng RNA using the Immunoverse kit, and molecular barcoded adaptors covering alpha/delta and beta/gamma chains were employed. TCR library preparation used the same RNA that went into transcriptome sequencing. An Illumina HiSeq 4000 with 2 x 150 cycles was used to sequence the TCR libraries. Concerning the study's data processing: TCR reads were aligned to human V, D, J and C references and assembled into CDR3 clonotypes with MiXCR, including quality filtering and error correction. Clonotype counts and gene usage diversity were analyzed with the tcR package in R. Raw mapping reads were checked after the RNA-seq reads had been mapped by STAR aligner version 2.5.3a onto the human GRCh37 genome. To test the effect of sequencing depth on detected clonotypes, IR-seq fastq files were randomly downsampled using Seqtk 1.3. TCRdb trimmed public reads at Q25 via fastp, called clones via MiXCR and kept in-frame beta chains. Identical CDR3 protein sequences are pooled into one entry, listed with their most common genes and DNA. The V and J calls were not made by the authors but by TCRdb's processing. For this sample the table gives around 140,000 distinct CDR3 sequences, of which about 13% were detected only once. Of the sample, roughly 7.6% falls within the top ten clones.

This chain joins TRBV3-1 to TRBJ1-1; TRBD1 is possibly the D segment (6 matching bases). Sequencing used a population of CD138-negative cells sorted from bone marrow. This specimen's cell subset or site label, per the study, means: bone marrow mononuclear cells depleted of CD138+ plasma/myeloma cells by negative magnetic selection. The TCR sequence derives from a donor at least 40 years old with multiple myeloma. The nucleotides are TGTGCCAGCAGCCAAAGGGGGGGGCGGAGAGGCACTGAAGCTTTCTTT. This is translated as CASSQRGGRRGTEAFF.